These 7 T cell receptor beta chains came from one sample sequenced in a study of Ad26.COV2.S vaccination and SARS-CoV-2 variants. Sample treatment: 19 received Ad26.COV2.S at low or high dose, single or two shots; roughly five received placebo; per-sample allocation not given. Collection of samples fell on day 63 after the first vaccine or placebo injection. Clones were read by immunoSEQ multiplex PCR, and TCRdb kept only the in-frame ones, dropping some. The table includes around 450,000 clones, around 89% detected once. The input for sequencing was peripheral blood, taken in a trial of Ad26.COV2.S vaccine versus placebo. These TCRs come from a person between 18 and 59 years old who received the Ad26.COV2.S COVID-19 vaccine or a placebo.

The J gene is TRBJ1-2, the V gene TRBV6-5; tentatively, D is TRBD1 (5 bases). The V gene lost 2 bases and the J gene lost 6 bases, with 13 bases spanning the gap. CDR3 length equals 14 residues. Looked up from germline, CDR1 is MNHEY and CDR2 is SVGAGI. The CDR3 coding sequence is TGTGCCAGCAGTTACCTCATCCAAGGGGATGGCTACACCTTC. Its protein product is CASSYLIQGDGYTF.

The chain employs TRBV10-3 and TRBJ2-2; D is unclear. Germline loops: CDR1 ENHRY, CDR2 SYGVKD. With 7 bases removed from V and 1 base from J, the gap between germline ends came to 7 bases. This CDR3 has 13 residues. The CDR3 spells CAITEENTGELFF. The CDR3 nucleotides are TGTGCCATCACGGAAGAGAACACCGGGGAGCTGTTTTTT.

V usage is TRBV7-9 and J usage is TRBJ2-1; unclear D gene. The germline V gene has CDR1 SEHNR and CDR2 FQNEAQ (reference sequence). The CDR3 consists of 13 residues. V lost 3 bases and J lost 7, with 10 bases in between. The CDR3 region has the DNA TGTGCCAGCAGCTTCGTTCGACTTAATGAGCAGTTCTTC. Its translation: CASSFVRLNEQFF.

This rearrangement joins TRBV9 to TRBJ2-3; possibly TRBD2 for D (6 bases). The germline V gene encodes CDR1 SGDLS and CDR2 YYNGEE. The CDR3 has 16 amino acids. V gave up 2 bases and J gave up 0 bases, with 13 bases separating them. The CDR3 DNA is TGTGCCAGCAGCGTCAACGCGGGGTCTAGCACAGATACGCAGTATTTT. Its protein is CASSVNAGSSTDTQYF.

V and J are TRBV5-4 and TRBJ2-2; possibly TRBD1 for D (5 bases). The CDR3 extends over 16 amino acids. The ends were cut back, 0 bases at V and 0 bases at J, with 9 bases in the middle. CDR1 and CDR2 from the germline V gene are SGHNT and YYREEE (reference sequence). CDR3 sequence: CASSLGGWTNTGELFF. The CDR3 DNA sequence: TGTGCCAGCAGCTTGGGGGGCTGGACGAACACCGGGGAGCTGTTTTTT.

This clone showed up just once. The chain combines TRBV5-3 with TRBJ2-7, with a weak D call TRBD2 (6 bases). TRBV5-3 is reported as an ORF; its role is uncertain. Trimming removed 9 bases from V and 6 bases from J, with 19 bases in between. The CDR3 is 13 residues long. The CDR3 DNA reads TGTGCCAAAAACGGGGAGGTATCTCCCGAGCAGTACTTC. Protein sequence: CAKNGEVSPEQYF.

This clone is a singleton in its sample. The same CDR3 also results from other DNA sequences found in this sample. The chain couples TRBV3-1 (or the pseudogene TRBV3-2) to TRBJ1-2, with D perhaps matching TRBD1 (6 bases). CDR1 and CDR2 from the germline V gene are LGHDT and YNNKEL (reference sequence). The CDR3 extends over 13 amino acids. The germline V and J ends were trimmed by 4 bases and 4 bases, with 10 bases remaining between them. CDR3: CASSRGGSYGYTF. For the CDR3, the DNA is TGTGCCAGCAGCCGAGGGGGGTCCTATGGCTACACCTTC.